These T cell receptor beta chains were read from a single sample in a study of T cells in Graves' hyperthyroidism and ophthalmopathy. Via MiXCR, TCRdb re-called the multiplex PCR reads, giving one row per CDR3 protein. The repertoire holds some 300,000 distinct CDR3 sequences, 13% seen once, with 7.5% to 8% in the top ten. Sequencing used blood. The receptor source for this set is a woman younger than 45 with Graves' hyperthyroidism that later progressed to Graves' ophthalmopathy. CDR3s leave out the opening cysteine and the closing phenylalanine or tryptophan. D genes are given only for firm matches. Clone size, where shown, is once, few, many, or a class for clones that have expanded.

abundance: NA; j_gene: TRBJ2-7; v_gene: TRBV5-4; d_gene: TRBD2; CDR3aa: ASSFGGIALRDGQY
abundance: many; j_gene: TRBJ2-5; v_gene: TRBV6-1; d_gene: TRBD2; CDR3aa: ASSQMGGQETQY
abundance: many; j_gene: TRBJ1-2; v_gene: TRBV11-1; d_gene: NA; CDR3aa: ASSLSGGYGYT
abundance: many; j_gene: TRBJ2-5; v_gene: TRBV28; d_gene: NA; CDR3aa: ASSLSGSLTQY
abundance: NA; j_gene: TRBJ1-3; v_gene: TRBV20-1; d_gene: NA; CDR3aa: TRNTIY
abundance: many; j_gene: TRBJ2-7; v_gene: TRBV20-1; d_gene: NA; CDR3aa: SANHRSYEQY
abundance: many; j_gene: TRBJ1-3; v_gene: TRBV4-2; d_gene: NA; CDR3aa: ASSQDITDVYSGNTIY
abundance: many; j_gene: TRBJ2-1; v_gene: TRBV11-3; d_gene: TRBD2; CDR3aa: ASSLGSLASYNEQF
abundance: many; j_gene: TRBJ2-1; v_gene: TRBV11-2; d_gene: TRBD2; CDR3aa: ASSPARGGRAEEQF
abundance: NA; j_gene: TRBJ2-1; v_gene: TRBV4-1; d_gene: NA; CDR3aa: ASSPRLEIEQF
abundance: many; j_gene: TRBJ2-7; v_gene: TRBV7-2; d_gene: TRBD1; CDR3aa: ASSPIPGGDYEQY
abundance: NA; j_gene: TRBJ1-6; v_gene: TRBV28; d_gene: TRBD1; CDR3aa: ASGFRGRGRSPLH
abundance: NA; j_gene: TRBJ2-1; v_gene: TRBV6-2/TRBV6-3; d_gene: TRBD1; CDR3aa: ASSRGQVGYNEQF
abundance: few; j_gene: TRBJ2-1; v_gene: TRBV9; d_gene: NA; CDR3aa: ASSVEGDPYNEQF
abundance: many; j_gene: TRBJ2-5; v_gene: TRBV2; d_gene: NA; CDR3aa: ASSDGPRETQY
abundance: many; j_gene: TRBJ2-5; v_gene: TRBV4-1; d_gene: NA; CDR3aa: ASSQEGSQRTQY
abundance: many; j_gene: TRBJ1-5; v_gene: TRBV7-8; d_gene: NA; CDR3aa: ASSPMGISNQPQH
abundance: many; j_gene: TRBJ1-5; v_gene: TRBV6-1; d_gene: NA; CDR3aa: ASSESIGGFQPQH
abundance: many; j_gene: TRBJ2-1; v_gene: TRBV3-1; d_gene: TRBD2; CDR3aa: ASSRGRFYNEQF
abundance: many; j_gene: TRBJ1-4; v_gene: TRBV20-1; d_gene: NA; CDR3aa: SARDPTRAGVGEKLF
abundance: NA; j_gene: TRBJ1-4; v_gene: TRBV15; d_gene: NA; CDR3aa: ATSSPNHRDEKLF
abundance: NA; j_gene: TRBJ2-3; v_gene: TRBV20-1; d_gene: NA; CDR3aa: SEGGESTDTQY
abundance: many; j_gene: TRBJ2-1; v_gene: TRBV7-9; d_gene: TRBD2; CDR3aa: ASSGGGEQF
abundance: many; j_gene: TRBJ2-5; v_gene: TRBV12-3/TRBV12-4; d_gene: TRBD1; CDR3aa: ASSLGSTGVYQETQY
abundance: many; j_gene: TRBJ1-1; v_gene: TRBV2; d_gene: TRBD1; CDR3aa: ASSGQGTTEAF
abundance: many; j_gene: TRBJ2-2; v_gene: TRBV12-3/TRBV12-4; d_gene: TRBD2; CDR3aa: ASSLGAGGTTGELF
abundance: many; j_gene: TRBJ2-5; v_gene: TRBV2; d_gene: NA; CDR3aa: ASSEGWSVQETQY
abundance: many; j_gene: TRBJ2-1; v_gene: TRBV12-3/TRBV12-4; d_gene: NA; CDR3aa: ASTDPGGRGEQF
abundance: few; j_gene: TRBJ1-6; v_gene: TRBV20-1; d_gene: NA; CDR3aa: SATSTGLNSPLH
abundance: few; j_gene: TRBJ2-2; v_gene: TRBV27; d_gene: NA; CDR3aa: ASSFPAGELF
abundance: many; j_gene: TRBJ2-7; v_gene: TRBV19; d_gene: TRBD1; CDR3aa: ASSPGTGLEQY